This T cell receptor beta chain was found in a study of T-cell reconstitution after alpha-beta-depleted transplantation in children. In germline, CDR1 is MNHGY, CDR2 SAAAGT. V was pared by 4 bases and J by 4 bases, with 20 bases between. CDR3 length: 17 amino acids. Preparation of the TCRbeta library used unique molecular identifiers. TCRdb re-called the PCR reads through MiXCR, storing one row per CDR3 protein. The data contain 900,000 or so distinct CDR3 sequences, approximately 15% of them singletons. The sequence was obtained from a male patient younger than 18 who had a stem cell transplant for acute lymphoblastic leukemia, so the T cells may come from the graft donor. The specimen comprised PBMCs, mostly from graft donor cells, sampled 360 days after TCRalphabeta/CD19-depleted stem cell transplant. The chain carries TRBV6-8 and TRBJ1-5; weak D call: TRBD1 (5 bases). The CDR3 spells CASSSLDRTQRNQPQHF. For the CDR3, the DNA is TGTGCCAGCAGTTCCCTTGACAGAACCCAGCGAAATCAGCCCCAGCATTTT.